The 3 T cell receptor beta chains below all came from one sample that was sequenced in a study of blood T cells in healthy people across ages. Alongside a J-beta primer mix, a sample-barcoded 5' primer served in a second PCR lasting 7 to 11 cycles. TCRdb ran MiXCR on the 5' RACE reads and lists one entry per CDR3 protein. This repertoire shows a few hundred thousand distinct CDR3 sequences, roughly 26% found once; its top ten account for around 30%. Specimen: blood. The receptors here all came from a woman in her 70s in good health.

The gene calls are TRBV5-1 and TRBJ2-1, with TRBD1 as a possible D gene (5 bases). The J call may be in error: the DNA end matches TRBJ2-7 better. Per the germline V gene, CDR1 is SGHRS and CDR2 is YFSETQ. The length of the CDR3 is 14 residues. The DNA of the CDR3 is TGCGCCAGCAGCTTGGCTCCAGGGCCTTACGAGCAGTACTTC. It specifies CASSLAPGPYEQYF.

In this sample, this clonotype turned up a few times. This chain connects TRBV5-8 to TRBJ2-5; 7 positions match TRBD1. This CDR3 comprises 13 residues. With V trimmed by 4 bases and J by 6 bases, 6 bases remained unmatched. CDR1 is SGHTS and CDR2 is YDEGEE in the germline V gene. Here the CDR3 DNA reads TGTGCCAGCAGCCCCGGGACAGCAAAGACCCAGTACTTC. It codes for CASSPGTAKTQYF.

V gene TRBV20-1 combines with J gene TRBJ2-1, with D possibly TRBD1 on 5 matching bases. Near its end, the DNA agrees better with TRBJ2-7, so the J call may be wrong. Germline V gene data show CDR1 as DFQATT and CDR2 as SNEGSKA (reference sequence). There are 13 residues in the CDR3. CDR3 residues: CSASSQGGYEQYF. The CDR3 coding sequence is TGCAGTGCTAGTTCCCAGGGTGGGTACGAGCAGTACTTC.